One sample yielded the 29 T cell receptor beta chains listed below, sequenced in a study of early T cells in non-severe SARS-CoV-2 infection. Each CDR3 protein is one row after TCRdb ran MiXCR on the 5' RACE reads. The sample records around 70,000 distinct CDR3 sequences, approximately 11% being singletons. Material for sequencing was whole blood. All receptors derive from an adult who was a healthcare worker with PCR-confirmed SARS-CoV-2 infection or an uninfected control (not recorded which).

The gene calls are TRBV20-1 and TRBJ2-1; D not certain. Per the germline V gene, CDR1 is DFQATT and CDR2 is SNEGSKA (reference sequence). The CDR3 is made up of 12 amino acids. Deletions cut 6 bases from V and 2 bases from J, with 8 bases between. The CDR3 protein is CSARRAYNEQFF. The CDR3, as DNA: TGCAGTGCCAGAAGGGCCTACAATGAGCAGTTCTTC.

The V call is TRBV6-5, the J call TRBJ2-5; 10 positions agree with TRBD2. V was clipped by 4 bases and J by 5 bases; unmatched bases: 10. In germline, CDR1 is MNHEY, CDR2 SVGAGI. The CDR3 is made up of 16 amino acids. CDR3 sequence: CASSSYSGRMVETQYF. CDR3 DNA sequence: TGTGCCAGCAGTTCTTATAGCGGGAGGATGGTTGAGACCCAGTACTTC.

The rearrangement joins TRBV11-2 to TRBJ2-6, with unresolved D. CDR3 length: 16 amino acids. Germline values: CDR1 SGHAT, CDR2 FQNNGV. V was pared by 3 bases and J by 1 base, with 10 bases between. CDR3 loop: CASSFDILSGANVLTF. In DNA, the CDR3 is TGTGCCAGCAGCTTTGACATTTTGTCTGGGGCCAACGTCCTGACTTTC. Filled out from reference TRBV11-2 and TRBJ2-6, the complete variable domain reads EAGVAQSPRYKIIEKRQSVAFWCNPISGHATLYWYQQILGQGPKLLIQFQNNGVVDDSQLPKDRFSAERLKGVDSTLKIQPAKLEDSAVYLCASSFDILSGANVLTFGAGSRLTVL.

The chain couples TRBV28 to TRBJ2-7; TRBD2 matches 8 bases. Losses at the gene ends were 5 bases for V and 5 bases for J; bases not matched to a gene: 11. This CDR3 is built from 15 residues. Germline loops: CDR1 MDHEN, CDR2 SYDVKM. This chain's CDR3 is CASSPLGAGVHEQYF. The CDR3 region has the DNA TGTGCCAGCAGTCCATTAGGAGCGGGAGTACACGAGCAGTACTTC. Together with reference TRBV28 and TRBJ2-7, the CDR3 gives the full variable domain: DVKVTQSSRYLVKRTGEKVFLECVQDMDHENMFWYRQDPGLGLRLIYFSYDVKMKEKGDIPEGYSVSREKKERFSLILESASTNQTSMYLCASSPLGAGVHEQYFGPGTRLTVT.

This chain links TRBV28 with TRBJ2-3; 8 positions agree with TRBD2. V lost 6 bases to trimming and J lost 2 bases; unmatched junction nucleotides: 7. Germline CDR1 reads MDHEN; CDR2 reads SYDVKM. The CDR3 is 15 residues long. CDR3 in amino acids: CASSTGGRLTDTQYF. The CDR3 nucleotides are TGTGCCAGCAGCACGGGCGGGAGGCTCACAGATACGCAGTATTTT.

The CDR3 region has the DNA TGTGCCAGCAGTTACTCGAGAGCGGGAGGTTACAATGAGCAGTTCTTC. Protein sequence: CASSYSRAGGYNEQFF. The chain has TRBV6-5 and TRBJ2-1; TRBD2 aligns across 9 bases. This CDR3 is 16 amino acids long. Germline assignment: CDR1 MNHEY and CDR2 SVGAGI. The junction had 4 bases not matched to a gene; V was cut back by 0 bases and J by 4 bases.

The genes are TRBV7-2 and TRBJ2-1; D is unclear. The CDR3 has 12 amino acids. The V end lost 1 base, the J end lost 15 bases, and 13 bases lay between the germline ends. Looked up from germline, CDR1 is SGHTA and CDR2 is FQGNSA. For the CDR3, the DNA is TGTGCCAGCAGCTTAGGTACCGGGTCGCCGTTCTTC. It translates to CASSLGTGSPFF.

This clonotype was detected many times. The genes are TRBV20-1 and TRBJ2-1; TRBD2 agrees at 8 bases. CDR3 length equals 17 residues. V lost 1 base and J lost 8; bases outside the gene matches: 16. Germline CDR1 is DFQATT and CDR2 is SNEGSKA (reference sequence). The CDR3 loop reads CSARGATLAAGKDEQFF. The CDR3 region has the DNA TGCAGTGCTAGAGGGGCGACACTAGCGGCTGGGAAAGATGAGCAGTTCTTC.

This clonotype was observed at least ten times. The J gene is TRBJ2-1, the V gene TRBV29-1; possibly TRBD1 or TRBD2 for D (5 bases each). The CDR3 has 14 residues. V was cut by 7 bases and J by 6 bases, with 19 bases left in between. The germline gives CDR1 SQVTM, CDR2 ANQGSEA. CDR3 nucleotide sequence: TGCAGCGCTACACCGCCGGGACCCACCAATGAGCAGTTCTTC. Amino acids: CSATPPGPTNEQFF.

The chain is built from TRBV2 and TRBJ1-3; D remains unclear. Trimming cost V 7 bases and J 4 bases, with 14 bases left between them. Germline CDR1 reads SNHLY; CDR2 reads FYNNEI. The CDR3 is made up of 14 amino acids. CDR3 protein: CASTRPGRGNTIYF. The CDR3 DNA follows: TGTGCCAGCACCCGCCCCGGGCGGGGAAACACCATATATTTT.

This clonotype has more than one count but fewer than ten. This chain links TRBV28 with TRBJ2-7; weak D call: TRBD2 (5 bases). This CDR3 is built from 15 residues. Germline assignment: CDR1 MDHEN and CDR2 SYDVKM. The V end lost 5 bases, the J end lost 9 bases, and 23 bases lay between the germline ends. Here the CDR3 DNA reads TGTGCCAGCAGTCCCCGTCTCTGGCAGTCCGGGGTGCAGTACTTC. Translation gives CASSPRLWQSGVQYF.

Comment on this clonotype: A much larger clone differs by one base, so this may be a read error. The chain couples TRBV19 to TRBJ2-1; D uncertain. The J call is uncertain, as TRBJ2-7 better fits the DNA end. The CDR3 consists of 16 residues. CDR1 LNHDA and CDR2 SQIVND come from the germline V gene (reference sequence). The CDR3 nucleotides are TGTGCCAGTAGTACCCCTGGTAGGAGCTCCTACAATGAGCAGTACTTC. This translates into CASSTPGRSSYNEQYF.

The V call is TRBV10-3, the J call TRBJ2-7; 9 bases are a match to TRBD1. Germline V CDR1 and CDR2: ENHRY, SYGVKD. Unmatched junction bases numbered 5, after V lost 6 bases and J lost 2 bases. CDR3 length: 14 residues. DNA for the CDR3: TGTGCCATCAGCGGGACAGGGAATCCCTACGAGCAGTACTTC. Its protein product is CAISGTGNPYEQYF.

This clonotype was seen at least ten times. This rearrangement joins TRBV12-3 or TRBV12-4 to TRBJ2-1; D is ambiguous. The CDR3 spans 11 residues. The V end lost 6 bases, the J end lost 5 bases, and 5 bases lay between the germline ends. The CDR3 sequence is CASRLNNEQFF. The CDR3 coding sequence is TGTGCCAGCAGACTTAACAATGAGCAGTTCTTC.

This clonotype was picked up a small number of times. V is TRBV7-8 and J is TRBJ1-5; 9 bases fit TRBD1. Looked up from germline, CDR1 is SGHVS and CDR2 is FQNEAQ. The CDR3 covers 15 residues. J was trimmed by 6 bases and V by 5 bases; bases with no gene match: 8. As DNA, the CDR3 is TGTGCCAGCAGCCGTCACCGGGACAGGGCTCAGCCCCAGCATTTT. Residues: CASSRHRDRAQPQHF.

The chain carries TRBV9 and TRBJ2-3; TRBD1 matches at 7 bases. CDR3 length equals 14 residues. CDR1 is SGDLS and CDR2 is YYNGEE in the germline V gene. The ends lost 4 bases at V and 2 bases at J; junction bases unmatched: 4. In nucleotides, the CDR3 is TGTGCCAGCAGCTCGGACAGGATCACAGATACGCAGTATTTT. Protein sequence: CASSSDRITDTQYF.

This clonotype was counted between two and nine times. The V gene is TRBV12-3 or TRBV12-4, the J gene TRBJ2-1, with a possible D match to TRBD2 (7 bases). Trimming removed 10 bases at V and 9 bases at J, with 13 bases between. The CDR3 loop spans 11 amino acids. The CDR3 bases are TGTGCCATACGGGGGGCGCGTGAGCAGTTCTTC. Its protein product is CAIRGAREQFF.

This clonotype was recorded at least ten times. This chain connects TRBV20-1 to TRBJ1-5, with 8 bases aligning to TRBD1. V gave up 5 bases and J gave up 8 bases; unmatched junction bases: 17. The CDR3 has 16 amino acids. From germline, CDR1 is DFQATT and CDR2 SNEGSKA (reference sequence). In DNA, the CDR3 is TGCAGTGCTGAGGATTTGGGGGTCCAGGGGGCGAAGCCCCAGCATTTT. This encodes CSAEDLGVQGAKPQHF.

There are a few counts of this clonotype. The gene calls are TRBV3-1 and TRBJ1-2; the D is unclear. Trimming pared 4 bases from V and 4 bases from J, leaving 16 bases between. This CDR3 contains 15 residues. Germline V gives CDR1 LGHDT, CDR2 YNNKEL (reference sequence). This chain's CDR3 is CASSRRIQNPYGYTF. The DNA for the CDR3 is TGTGCCAGCAGCCGACGGATTCAGAATCCCTATGGCTACACCTTC.

This clonotype showed up many times. The J gene is TRBJ2-7, the V gene TRBV6-5; possible D gene TRBD1, 6 bases. Germline V gene data show CDR1 as MNHEY and CDR2 as SVGAGI. Trimming took 5 bases from V and 5 from J, leaving 13 bases between them. The CDR3 loop spans 13 amino acids. The CDR3 DNA sequence: TGTGCCAGCAGTAAGGACAGATCCAACGAGCAGTACTTC. Its protein product is CASSKDRSNEQYF.

The chain has TRBV18 and TRBJ2-7; no clear D. Looked up from germline, CDR1 is KGHSH and CDR2 is LQKENI. V lost 0 bases and J lost 5, with 11 bases in between. This CDR3 comprises 14 residues. As DNA, the CDR3 is TGTGCCAGCTCACCACCTGGTAGTAGTAACGAGCAGTACTTC. Amino acid sequence: CASSPPGSSNEQYF. Full variable domain (rest looked up from reference TRBV18 and TRBJ2-7): NAGVMQNPRHLVRRRGQEARLRCSPMKGHSHVYWYRQLPEEGLKFMVYLQKENIIDESGMPKERFSAEFPKEGPSILRIQQVVRGDSAAYFCASSPPGSSNEQYFGPGTRLTVT.

This clonotype was recorded a few times. The chain uses TRBV28 and TRBJ2-1; TRBD1 might be the D (6 bases). The CDR3 totals 15 residues. V was clipped by 5 bases and J by 0 bases, with 11 bases between them. Per the germline V gene, CDR1 is MDHEN and CDR2 is SYDVKM. The CDR3 sequence: CASSPGDPSYNEQFF. For the CDR3, the DNA is TGTGCCAGCAGTCCAGGGGACCCCTCCTACAATGAGCAGTTCTTC.

This clonotype has more than one count but fewer than ten. The rearrangement links TRBV3-1 to TRBJ2-7; D gene uncertain. Between the trimmed V and J ends, which lost 3 bases and 3 bases, there was a span of 3 bases. The V gene's germline CDR1 is LGHDT and CDR2 YNNKEL (reference sequence). This CDR3 comprises 11 residues. CDR3 loop: CASSHGYEQYF. CDR3 nucleotides: TGTGCCAGCAGCCATGGCTACGAGCAGTACTTC.

V is TRBV4-1 and J is TRBJ2-1, with 9 bases that match TRBD1. Trimming took 0 bases from V and 4 from J; bases not matched to a gene: 13. Germline values: CDR1 MGHRA, CDR2 YSYEKL. CDR3 length: 19 residues. This CDR3 is CASSQDGQGWGELYNEQFF. Written as DNA, the CDR3 is TGCGCCAGCAGCCAAGACGGACAGGGGTGGGGGGAGCTATACAATGAGCAGTTCTTC.

This sequence joins TRBV20-1 and TRBJ2-7; 9 positions agree with TRBD2. The CDR3 covers 13 residues. The V gene end was trimmed by 2 bases and the J gene end by 7 bases; junction bases not matched to a gene: 6. Per the germline V gene, CDR1 is DFQATT and CDR2 is SNEGSKA (reference sequence). CDR3 amino acids: CSARLAGPGEQYF. The CDR3, as DNA: TGCAGTGCTAGACTAGCGGGACCCGGGGAGCAGTACTTC.

This clonotype was observed a handful of times. This sequence joins TRBV27 and TRBJ2-7, with D maybe TRBD2 (7 bases). There are 16 residues in the CDR3. V dropped 4 bases and J dropped 7 bases, with 23 bases sitting between them. CDR1 is MNHEY, CDR2 SMNVEV, per germline (reference sequence). The CDR3 coding sequence is TGTGCCAGCAGTTCTCTCGGCGGGACTATCACAGGGGAGCAGTACTTC. It yields the protein CASSSLGGTITGEQYF.

This clonotype was observed a handful of times. V is TRBV6-1 and J is TRBJ2-1, with TRBD2 matching 9 bases. This CDR3 spans 15 amino acids. Germline lookup yields CDR1 MNHNS and CDR2 SASEGT. V shed 0 bases and J 4 bases; nucleotides not matched to a gene: 1. For the CDR3, the DNA is TGTGCCAGCAGTGAAGCAGCGGGAGGTTACAATGAGCAGTTCTTC. Its protein is CASSEAAGGYNEQFF.

V is TRBV6-5 and J is TRBJ2-7; D unclear. V was trimmed by 5 bases and J by 7 bases, leaving 18 bases between them. CDR3 length equals 14 residues. Germline CDR1 and CDR2: MNHEY and SVGAGI. CDR3 region: CASSDNQGFREQYF. CDR3 in DNA: TGTGCCAGCAGTGATAATCAAGGGTTCCGGGAGCAGTACTTC.

This clonotype was picked up one time. V is TRBV30 and J is TRBJ2-7; 10 bases line up with TRBD1. The ends lost 6 bases at V and 2 bases at J; junction bases unmatched: 7. Germline assignment: CDR1 GTSNPN and CDR2 SVGIG (reference sequence). CDR3 length: 14 residues. This CDR3 is CACSRDRGTYEQYF. CDR3 coding DNA: TGTGCCTGCTCCCGGGACAGGGGCACCTACGAGCAGTACTTC.